This TCR beta chain was sequenced in a study of T cells after yellow fever vaccination. Study-level results: Boosting was followed by the reappearance of most primary-vaccination clones (around 96% CD4, 85% to 90% CD8). Weaker overall was a secondary response that nonetheless peaked faster, on day 5 versus 15.

This clonotype turned up a few times. Its matching antigen is unknown. TCRdb re-called the 5' RACE reads through MiXCR, storing one row per CDR3 protein. The sample lists around 300,000 distinct CDR3 sequences, 13% occurring once. The germline CDR1 and CDR2 sequences are SGHTA and FQGNSA. This CDR3 spans 13 amino acids. V was pared by 4 bases and J by 5 bases, with 8 bases between. J is TRBJ2-2 and V is TRBV7-2; D ambiguous. The sample was CD4+ T cells sorted from PBMCs, taken 45 days after the yellow fever booster vaccination. The source of this sequence is a man aged 25 to 40 who received the YFV17D yellow fever vaccine. The chain's CDR3 is CASSSTRTGELFF. The CDR3 DNA follows: TGTGCCAGCAGCTCTACGAGGACCGGGGAGCTGTTTTTT.